Below, 25 T cell receptor beta chains from the same sample are listed, as sequenced in a study of neurological immune-mediated disorders. TCRdb re-called the 5' RACE reads with MiXCR, one entry per CDR3 protein. The table lists roughly 48,000 distinct CDR3 sequences, over 20% of them singletons. The specimen was PBMCs. All receptors come from a woman in her 70s in good health.

This clonotype was detected many times. The chain uses TRBV20-1 and TRBJ2-7, with TRBD2 matching over 9 bases. CDR3 length equals 12 residues. V shed 5 bases and J 6 bases; nucleotides not matched to a gene: 5. Germline CDR1 DFQATT, CDR2 SNEGSKA (reference sequence). Written as DNA, the CDR3 is TGCAGTGCTGAAGGACTAGCGTTCGAGCAGTACTTC. Protein: CSAEGLAFEQYF.

The V call is TRBV6-6, the J call TRBJ2-5; possible D gene TRBD1, 6 bases. This CDR3 contains 14 residues. Germline-derived CDR1 and CDR2 are MNHNY and SVGAGI (reference sequence). V gave up 2 bases and J gave up 0 bases, with 7 bases separating them. As DNA, the CDR3 is TGTGCCAGCAGTTACAGGACAGACCAAGAGACCCAGTACTTC. Amino acids: CASSYRTDQETQYF.

Ten or more counts support this clonotype. V gene TRBV5-5 combines with J gene TRBJ2-1; 7 bases are shared with TRBD2. Trimming cost V 0 bases and J 6 bases; bases outside gene matches: 6. The germline gives CDR1 SGHKS, CDR2 YYEKEE (reference sequence). The CDR3 consists of 15 residues. The CDR3 DNA follows: TGTGCCAGCAGCTTGGGAACTAGCGAATTCAATGAGCAGTTCTTC. This sequence encodes CASSLGTSEFNEQFF.

There are many counts of this clonotype. The V call is TRBV25-1, the J call TRBJ2-3; tentatively, D is TRBD1 (5 bases). CDR3 size: 17 residues. With 4 bases removed from V and 2 bases from J, the gap between germline ends came to 19 bases. Germline CDR1 reads MGHDK; CDR2 reads SYGVNS. The CDR3 loop is CASSGDSRPPFTDTQYF. The CDR3 DNA reads as TGTGCCAGCAGTGGAGACAGTAGACCCCCTTTCACAGATACGCAGTATTTT.

About this clonotype: Germline and junction disagree at one end, which may indicate a read error. This chain joins TRBV5-1 and TRBJ2-3; TRBD1 aligns across 7 bases. The germline CDR1 and CDR2 sequences are SGHRS and YFSETQ. The CDR3 has 16 amino acids. CDR3 nucleotides: TGCGCAAGCAGCTTGGGAGTCAGGGGGAACACAGATACGCAGTATTTT. This translates into CASSLGVRGNTDTQYF.

In this sample, this clonotype turned up many times. The chain has TRBV20-1 and TRBJ2-3, with D unresolved. Germline V gene lookup returns CDR1 DFQATT and CDR2 SNEGSKA (reference sequence). CDR3 length: 15 residues. Trimming removed 3 bases from V and 1 base from J, with 14 bases in between. CDR3 sequence (DNA): TGCAGTGCTAGTTATTCCGTGGACGGCACAGATACGCAGTATTTT. Translating gives CSASYSVDGTDTQYF.

The chain has TRBV6-1 and TRBJ2-5, with D possibly called TRBD1 or TRBD2 (6 bases each). The V end lost 0 bases, the J end lost 4 bases, and 12 bases lay between the germline ends. The CDR3 length is 15 residues. Germline V gives CDR1 MNHNS, CDR2 SASEGT. This CDR3 is CASSEASGGPETQYF. The CDR3 DNA follows: TGTGCCAGCAGTGAAGCCTCCGGGGGCCCAGAGACCCAGTACTTC.

This clonotype was found many times. The chain couples TRBV5-1 to TRBJ2-1, with TRBD1 matching 7 bases. The J segment lost 4 bases and the V segment lost 0 bases, leaving 7 bases of the junction unmatched. Germline CDR1 SGHRS, CDR2 YFSETQ. The CDR3 spans 16 residues. The CDR3 reads CASSLVSGTDYNEQFF. CDR3 in DNA: TGCGCCAGCAGCTTGGTTTCCGGGACAGATTACAATGAGCAGTTCTTC.

Comments on this clonotype: This sequence may be a read error, since a much larger clone differs from it by one base. This chain uses TRBV28 with TRBJ1-4; 8 nucleotides match TRBD1. Germline loops: CDR1 MDHEN, CDR2 SYDVKM. The CDR3 length is 16 residues. V shed 5 bases and J 3 bases; nucleotides not matched to a gene: 8. CDR3 coding DNA: TGTGCCAGCAGTAGAAGGACAGGGCCATCTAATGAAAAACTGTTTTTT. This translates into CASSRRTGPSNEKLFF.

This clonotype has ten or more counts. This chain joins TRBV9 and TRBJ1-1; weak D call: TRBD1 (6 bases). Trimming pared 3 bases from V and 5 bases from J, leaving 20 bases between. This CDR3 comprises 16 residues. The germline CDR1 and CDR2 sequences are SGDLS and YYNGEE. This CDR3 is CASSADVTGGRTEAFF. CDR3 coding DNA: TGTGCCAGCAGCGCGGATGTGACAGGAGGTAGGACTGAAGCTTTCTTT.

The chain joins TRBV5-6 to TRBJ2-7; maybe TRBD1 (5 bases). There are 14 residues in the CDR3. V was pared by 0 bases and J by 6 bases, with 13 bases between. The V gene's germline CDR1 is SGHDT and CDR2 YYEEEE. For the CDR3, the DNA is TGTGCCAGCAGCTTGGACAGGTCTATATTCGAGCAGTACTTC. This codes for CASSLDRSIFEQYF.

This clonotype was recorded only once. The rearrangement uses TRBV25-1 and TRBJ2-7; 11 nucleotides line up with TRBD1. CDR1 and CDR2 from the germline V gene are MGHDK and SYGVNS. V trimming: 5 bases; J trimming: 6 bases; junction bases outside the gene matches: 9. CDR3 length: 15 residues. In nucleotides, the CDR3 is TGTGCCAGCAGTCCGTTGGGGACAGGGGGTAGCGAGCAGTACTTC. Residues: CASSPLGTGGSEQYF.

The chain has TRBV5-6 and TRBJ2-1, with 12 bases fitting TRBD2. J gave up 4 bases and V 3 bases, and 2 bases lay outside the gene matches. Germline loops: CDR1 SGHDT, CDR2 YYEEEE. There are 15 residues in the CDR3. The CDR3, as DNA: TGTGCCAGCAGCTCTGGACTAGCGGGGTACAATGAGCAGTTCTTC. Translation gives CASSSGLAGYNEQFF.

The V gene is TRBV6-6, the J gene TRBJ2-3; 10 bases agree with TRBD2. Germline V gives CDR1 MNHNY, CDR2 SVGAGI (reference sequence). Trimming removed 2 bases from V and 4 bases from J; junction bases left unmatched: 9. This CDR3 has 17 residues. CDR3 amino acids: CASSYMPSGSLADTQYF. CDR3 DNA: TGTGCCAGCAGTTACATGCCTAGCGGGAGTTTGGCAGATACGCAGTATTTT.

The V gene is TRBV6-5, the J gene TRBJ2-7, with 7 bases fitting TRBD1. Germline assignment: CDR1 MNHEY and CDR2 SVGAGI. This CDR3 region has 15 residues. V lost 2 bases, J lost 3 bases, and 7 bases stayed unmatched. The CDR3 DNA reads as TGTGCCAGCAGTTACCTTGGGACAGCACGCTACGAGCAGTACTTC. Protein sequence: CASSYLGTARYEQYF.

There are many counts of this clonotype. V gene TRBV7-2 combines with J gene TRBJ2-3; D not certain. This CDR3 is built from 16 residues. The V gene lost 3 bases and the J gene lost 1 base, with 14 bases spanning the gap. Germline V gene sequence: CDR1 SGHTA, CDR2 FQGNSA. In nucleotides, the CDR3 is TGTGCCAGCAGCTTTACGTCGGCGGCGGGCACAGATACGCAGTATTTT. Its protein is CASSFTSAAGTDTQYF.

Many counts were recorded for this clonotype. The rearrangement uses TRBV19 and TRBJ2-1; possible D gene TRBD2, 6 bases. V was shortened by 2 bases and J by 7 bases, with 15 bases between the two germline ends. The CDR3 covers 15 residues. Germline V gene data show CDR1 as LNHDA and CDR2 as SQIVND (reference sequence). The CDR3 is CASSIPLLAPNEQFF. The CDR3 DNA is TGTGCCAGTAGTATACCCCTACTAGCACCGAATGAGCAGTTCTTC. The full variable domain, completed using reference TRBV19 and TRBJ2-1, is DGGITQSPKYLFRKEGQNVTLSCEQNLNHDAMYWYRQDPGQGLRLIYYSQIVNDFQKGDIAEGYSVSREKKESFPLTVTSAQKNPTAFYLCASSIPLLAPNEQFFGPGTRLTVL.

This clonotype was seen at least ten times. The gene calls are TRBV2 and TRBJ2-5; 11 bases line up with TRBD2. V lost 0 bases, J lost 5 bases, and 11 bases stayed unmatched. The CDR3 is 18 residues long. The germline V gene has CDR1 SNHLY and CDR2 FYNNEI. The CDR3 spells CASSEAFLAGGGGETQYF. The CDR3 nucleotides read TGTGCCAGCAGTGAAGCGTTCCTAGCGGGAGGCGGGGGGGAGACCCAGTACTTC.

This clonotype was recorded many times. CDR3 bases: TGCGCCAGCAGCCGACACCGGGACTCACAAGAGACCCAGTACTTC. Translated: CASSRHRDSQETQYF. The rearrangement links TRBV4-3 to TRBJ2-5; TRBD2 might be the D (6 bases). Germline CDR1 LGHNA, CDR2 YSLEER. The germline V and J ends were trimmed by 4 bases and 2 bases, with 14 bases remaining between them. This CDR3 spans 15 amino acids.

On this clonotype itself: This may be a read error: a much more frequent sequence differs by one nucleotide. V gene TRBV29-1 combines with J gene TRBJ2-3; D gene unclear. The CDR3 totals 10 residues. The germline gives CDR1 SQVTM, CDR2 ANQGSEA. CDR3 region: CSVVADKQYF. The CDR3 nucleotides are TGCAGCGTTGTAGCAGATAAGCAGTATTTT.

The rearrangement joins TRBV5-4 to TRBJ2-3; TRBD2 is a possible D gene (5 bases). Trimming cost V 1 base and J 2 bases, with 14 bases left between them. The length of the CDR3 is 16 residues. CDR1 and CDR2 from the germline V gene are SGHNT and YYREEE (reference sequence). The CDR3: CASSLRNGRATDTQYF. CDR3 sequence (DNA): TGTGCCAGCAGCTTGCGAAACGGGCGGGCCACAGATACGCAGTATTTT. Drawing the rest from reference TRBV5-4 and TRBJ2-3, the complete variable domain is ETGVTQSPTHLIKTRGQQVTLRCSSQSGHNTVSWYQQALGQGPQFIFQYYREEENGRGNFPPRFSGLQFPNYSSELNVNALELDDSALYLCASSLRNGRATDTQYFGPGTRLTVL.

A few counts support this clonotype. The chain links TRBV28 to TRBJ2-2; no clear D. The CDR3 consists of 16 residues. V was pared by 5 bases and J by 1 base, with 14 bases between. Germline CDR1 is MDHEN and CDR2 is SYDVKM. The CDR3 protein is CASSDDRFLNTGELFF. CDR3 nucleotides: TGTGCCAGCAGTGACGATCGATTCCTGAACACCGGGGAGCTGTTTTTT. The variable domain in full, with the rest retrieved from reference TRBV28 and TRBJ2-2, is DVKVTQSSRYLVKRTGEKVFLECVQDMDHENMFWYRQDPGLGLRLIYFSYDVKMKEKGDIPEGYSVSREKKERFSLILESASTNQTSMYLCASSDDRFLNTGELFFGEGSRLTVL.

This clonotype occurred many times. The chain uses TRBV9 and TRBJ2-2; D is unresolved. V lost 4 bases and J 4 bases, leaving 8 bases between the germline ends. Germline lookup yields CDR1 SGDLS and CDR2 YYNGEE. The CDR3 length is 13 residues. CDR3 DNA: TGTGCCAGCAGCCTAACCCCCACCGGGGAGCTGTTTTTT. Residues: CASSLTPTGELFF.

This clonotype has a count of ten or more. This sequence joins TRBV29-1 and TRBJ2-3; perhaps D is TRBD1 or TRBD2 (5 bases each). The V end lost 8 bases, the J end lost 4 bases, and 16 bases lay between the germline ends. The CDR3 is 13 amino acids. CDR1 and CDR2 from the germline V gene are SQVTM and ANQGSEA. CDR3 residues: CSLKRGWADTQYF. The CDR3 nucleotides read TGCAGCCTCAAGAGGGGTTGGGCAGATACGCAGTATTTT.

This clonotype was detected ten times or more. The rearrangement uses TRBV20-1 and TRBJ2-1; 8 nucleotides align to TRBD1. This CDR3 contains 16 residues. V was clipped by 2 bases and J by 4 bases; unmatched bases: 10. Germline CDR1 and CDR2: DFQATT and SNEGSKA (reference sequence). CDR3 amino acids: CSARRMDRDQYNEQFF. CDR3 DNA sequence: TGCAGTGCTAGACGTATGGACAGGGACCAATACAATGAGCAGTTCTTC.